This is a list of T cell receptor beta chains from one sample in a study of blood T cell repertoires in COVID-19. Clones were read by immunoSEQ multiplex PCR, and TCRdb kept only the in-frame ones, dropping some. The sample yields about 260,000 clones, about four fifths seen once. The source material was peripheral blood. The source of these receptors is a woman in her thirties or forties who had recovered from COVID-19. The CDR3 runs from the conserved cysteine through the conserved F or W. The D gene is left open where the match is weak. Clone size is not always given. Where it is, it says once, few, many or a class for expanded clones.

CDR3nt | CDR3aa | v_gene | abundance | j_gene | d_gene
TGTGCCAGCAGCGTAGGAAGTAGCGGGGGGGTTTCAGATACGCAGTATTTT | CASSVGSSGGVSDTQYF | TRBV9 | few | TRBJ2-3 | TRBD2
TGTGCCAGCAGTACCCGGGGAGACCAGCCCCAGCATTTT | CASSTRGDQPQHF | TRBV13 | once | TRBJ1-5 | .
TGTGCCAGCAGCACCCGACTAGCGGCTAACAATGAGCAGTTCTTC | CASSTRLAANNEQFF | TRBV7-3 | few | TRBJ2-1 | TRBD2
TGTGCCAGCAGGCCCTGGGCAGGTGTAAATTCACCCCTCCACTTT | CASRPWAGVNSPLHF | TRBV28 | once | TRBJ1-6 | .
TGTGCCAGCAGGAAGGGGTCACCCTACCCAGATACGCAGTATTTT | CASRKGSPYPDTQYF | TRBV7-2 | . | TRBJ2-3 | .
TGTGCCAGCAGCTCCCGAGGGGGGAACACTGAAGCTTTCTTT | CASSSRGGNTEAFF | TRBV7-2 | . | TRBJ1-1 | .
TGTGCCAGCAGTCCAACAACGAACACCGGGGAGCTGTTTTTT | CASSPTTNTGELFF | TRBV6-5 | . | TRBJ2-2 | .
TGTGCCAGCGCCGGAGGGGGGGCAACTAATGAAAAACTGTTTTTT | CASAGGGATNEKLFF | TRBV2 | . | TRBJ1-4 | .
TGTGCCAGCCAGGGTTATACCAATCAGCCCCAGCATTTT | CASQGYTNQPQHF | TRBV2 | . | TRBJ1-5 | .
TGTGCCAGCAGCGATCCTCCGGGACAGTCTAACTATGGCTACACCTTC | CASSDPPGQSNYGYTF | TRBV5-8 | . | TRBJ1-2 | TRBD1
TGCGCCAGCAGAAGTCGCTTGAGTGAGACCCAGTACTTC | CASRSRLSETQYF | TRBV5-1 | . | TRBJ2-5 | .
TGCGCCAGCAGCCCCCATCCCGCGGACTATGGCTACACCTTC | CASSPHPADYGYTF | TRBV10-2 | . | TRBJ1-2 | .
TGTGCCAGCAGTTTCATACCCCAGGGGCGGGAGACCCAGTACTTC | CASSFIPQGRETQYF | TRBV27 | . | TRBJ2-5 | .
TGTGCCAGCAGCCCCCCGGGACAAAACACCGGGGAGCTGTTTTTT | CASSPPGQNTGELFF | TRBV7-3 | . | TRBJ2-2 | .
TGTGCCAGCAGTTTGGGGCCGGGCGCACCCCTCCACTTT | CASSLGPGAPLHF | TRBV27 | once | TRBJ1-6 | .
TGCGCCAGCAGCTTGGACAGAACTGGAAACACCATATATTTT | CASSLDRTGNTIYF | TRBV5-1 | . | TRBJ1-3 | .
TGCAGCATAACCGGGACAGGGTTTTATTTGGCAGATACGCAGTATTTT | CSITGTGFYLADTQYF | TRBV29-1 | . | TRBJ2-3 | TRBD1
TGTGCCAGCAGTAGAGGGTACCCATATTCACCCCTCCACTTT | CASSRGYPYSPLHF | TRBV6-6 | . | TRBJ1-6 | .
TGTGCCAGCAGTCGAGCTCTTGAAGCTTTCTTT | CASSRALEAFF | TRBV12-3/TRBV12-4 | few | TRBJ1-1 | .
TGTGCCAGCAGCTTTACTGCAGGAACCTACGAGCAGTACTTC | CASSFTAGTYEQYF | TRBV11-3 | . | TRBJ2-7 | .
TGTGCCAGTAGTCGACAGGGTACCAATCAGCCCCAGCATTTT | CASSRQGTNQPQHF | TRBV19 | . | TRBJ1-5 | TRBD1